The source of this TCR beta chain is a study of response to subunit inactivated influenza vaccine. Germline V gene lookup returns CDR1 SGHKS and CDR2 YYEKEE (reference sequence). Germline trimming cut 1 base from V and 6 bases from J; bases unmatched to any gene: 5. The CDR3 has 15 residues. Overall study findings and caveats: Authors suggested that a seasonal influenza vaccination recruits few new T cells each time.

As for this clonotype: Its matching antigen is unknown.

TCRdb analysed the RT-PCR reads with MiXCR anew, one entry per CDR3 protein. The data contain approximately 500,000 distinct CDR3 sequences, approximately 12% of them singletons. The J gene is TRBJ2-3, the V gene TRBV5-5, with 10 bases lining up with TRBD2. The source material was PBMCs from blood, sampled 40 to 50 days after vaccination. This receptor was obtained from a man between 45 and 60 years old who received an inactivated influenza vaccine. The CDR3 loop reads CASSLKRGGLDTQYF. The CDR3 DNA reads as TGTGCCAGCAGCTTGAAGCGGGGGGGCCTGGATACGCAGTATTTT.